This TCR beta chain was captured by sequencing in a study of blood T cells in healthy people across ages. General observations from the study: While age rose, TCR beta diversity per million T cells dropped in a roughly linear way. Diversity estimated from one million T cells was considered an underestimate. With naive T cell percentage, TCR beta diversity showed a strong correlation.

Caucasian, healthy and from Russia, the donors were aged between about 6 and 90. Note on this clonotype: Its antigen is not known.

The V gene end was trimmed by 0 bases and the J gene end by 9 bases; junction bases not matched to a gene: 5. The germline V gene has CDR1 MNHEY and CDR2 SMNVEV (reference sequence). The CDR3 totals 17 residues. A second PCR, run for roughly 7 to 12 cycles, used a sample-barcoded 5' primer plus a J-beta primer mix. TCRdb called the 5' RACE reads again in MiXCR, with one record for every CDR3 protein. Of about 1,400,000 distinct CDR3 sequences listed, around 42% are singletons. The sample was blood. The chain has TRBV27 and TRBJ2-1; 16 positions match TRBD2. This sequence was found in a woman aged 18-29 years in good health. CDR3: CASSLSGTSGRAVEQFF. CDR3 nucleotide sequence: TGTGCCAGCAGTTTATCGGGGACTAGCGGGAGGGCCGTTGAGCAGTTCTTC.